The 16 T cell receptor beta chains presented below share a single source sample, sequenced in a study of neoadjuvant anti-PD-1 for oral cavity cancer. Regarding time point: after neoadjuvant nivolumab, at surgical resection. Assay used: immunoSEQ multiplex PCR; TCRdb lists only in-frame clones, some missing. The table lists some 61,000 clones, about 88% of them singletons. This material consisted of PBMCs, taken after nivolumab (anti-PD-1) treatment. These receptors were obtained from a person aged 35-79 years with oral cavity squamous cell carcinoma.

The chain combines TRBV7-9 with TRBJ1-1; D is possibly TRBD1 (5 bases). CDR1 is SEHNR, CDR2 FQNEAQ, per germline (reference sequence). This CDR3 spans 13 amino acids. Trimming cost V 2 bases and J 4 bases, with 8 bases left between them. CDR3 in DNA: TGTGCCAGCAGCTTATTGGGGGTCACTGAAGCTTTCTTT. Translated, it gives CASSLLGVTEAFF.

This clone was counted between two and nine times. The chain combines TRBV10-3 with TRBJ2-3; TRBD1 matches at 12 bases. The CDR3 spans 12 residues. The J segment lost 14 bases and the V segment lost 4 bases, leaving 4 bases of the junction unmatched. Looked up from germline, CDR1 is ENHRY and CDR2 is SYGVKD. This CDR3 is CAISGGQGAAYF. The DNA for the CDR3 is TGTGCCATCAGTGGGGGACAGGGGGCGGCGTATTTT.

The CDR3 is CASRVDGGRTGELFF. For the CDR3, the DNA is TGCGCCAGCAGAGTCGATGGGGGGCGCACCGGGGAGCTGTTTTTT. This rearrangement joins TRBV5-1 to TRBJ2-2, with D perhaps being TRBD1 or TRBD2 (6 bases each). Germline V gene sequence: CDR1 SGHRS, CDR2 YFSETQ. The CDR3 is 15 residues long. V was shortened by 5 bases and J by 4 bases, with 15 bases between the two germline ends.

The chain links TRBV5-6 to TRBJ2-3; D not resolved. Trimming stripped 0 bases from V and 7 bases from J, with 12 bases between. The CDR3 loop spans 14 amino acids. Germline lookup yields CDR1 SGHDT and CDR2 YYEEEE. For the CDR3, the DNA is TGTGCCAGCAGCTTGGTTACCCCGGTCAATACGCAGTATTTT. Translated, it gives CASSLVTPVNTQYF.

This clone came up a few times. CDR3 coding DNA: TGTGCCAGCACCCCTTACGAGCCGGGGGCGGACCAGTACTTC. As protein: CASTPYEPGADQYF. The J gene is TRBJ2-5, the V gene TRBV7-8; either TRBD1 or TRBD2 may supply D (6 bases each). This CDR3 is 14 amino acids long. Germline V lookup: CDR1 SGHVS, CDR2 FQNEAQ. The germline V and J ends were trimmed by 7 bases and 10 bases, with 22 bases remaining between them.

This chain joins TRBV9 and TRBJ2-1, with TRBD2 matching over 8 bases. The CDR3 is 15 amino acids. Germline-derived CDR1 and CDR2 are SGDLS and YYNGEE. V lost 0 bases and J lost 8; bases outside the gene matches: 7. Written as DNA, the CDR3 is TGTGCCAGCAGCGTAGTTCCGGGAGGGCAGGATGAGCAGTTCTTC. Encoded protein: CASSVVPGGQDEQFF.

The chain has TRBV5-1 and TRBJ1-1, with TRBD1 identical over 11 bases. This CDR3 is 16 amino acids long. Trimming removed 4 bases from V and 3 bases from J; junction bases left unmatched: 8. CDR1 SGHRS and CDR2 YFSETQ come from the germline V gene. The CDR3 protein is CASSEGQGVMYTEAFF. In DNA, the CDR3 is TGCGCCAGCAGCGAGGGACAGGGGGTAATGTACACTGAAGCTTTCTTT.

The gene calls are TRBV30 and TRBJ1-5; D ambiguous. The CDR3 spans 13 residues. V lost 5 bases and J lost 7, with 15 bases in between. From germline, CDR1 is GTSNPN and CDR2 SVGIG (reference sequence). CDR3 protein: CAWQRLRGQPQHF. The CDR3 DNA is TGTGCCTGGCAGAGGCTCCGCGGACAGCCCCAGCATTTT. Full variable domain (missing parts from reference TRBV30 and TRBJ1-5): SQTIHQWPATLVQPVGSPLSLECTVEGTSNPNLYWYRQAAGRGLQLLFYSVGIGQISSEVPQNLSASRPQDRQFILSSKKLLLSDSGFYLCAWQRLRGQPQHFGDGTRLSIL.

This sequence joins TRBV7-8 and TRBJ1-2, with TRBD1 matching 7 bases. Germline CDR1 SGHVS, CDR2 FQNEAQ. V dropped 1 base and J dropped 3; count of bases not matched to a gene: 2. CDR3 length equals 14 residues. The CDR3 spells CASSLGGGHYGYTF. DNA of the CDR3: TGTGCCAGCAGCTTAGGAGGGGGCCACTATGGCTACACCTTC.

V usage is TRBV11-2 and J usage is TRBJ2-1; D could derive from TRBD1 or TRBD2 (5 bases each). The CDR3 length is 16 residues. Germline V gives CDR1 SGHAT, CDR2 FQNNGV. V lost 4 bases, J lost 7 bases, and 20 bases lay in between. The CDR3: CASSSYRGRSGNEQFF. CDR3 in DNA: TGTGCCAGCAGCTCCTATCGGGGCAGGTCGGGGAATGAGCAGTTCTTC.

CDR3: CASSSTGTGFSGANVLTF. The CDR3 DNA follows: TGCGCCAGCAGCTCAACCGGGACAGGGTTCTCTGGGGCCAACGTCCTGACTTTC. This chain links TRBV5-1 with TRBJ2-6, with TRBD1 matching 9 bases. Germline V CDR1 and CDR2: SGHRS, YFSETQ. V was clipped by 3 bases and J by 0 bases; unmatched bases: 7. The CDR3 extends over 18 amino acids.

The chain carries TRBV6-5 and TRBJ2-7, with a weak D call TRBD1 (6 bases). CDR1 is MNHEY and CDR2 is SVGAGI in the germline V gene. Trimming took off 0 bases at V and 0 bases at J, with 9 bases between the two ends. The CDR3 has 15 residues. The CDR3 spells CASSYSAGASYEQYF. The CDR3 nucleotides are TGTGCCAGCAGTTACTCGGCAGGGGCCTCCTACGAGCAGTACTTC.

The chain joins TRBV11-2 to TRBJ2-1; D is ambiguous. Germline values: CDR1 SGHAT, CDR2 FQNNGV. The CDR3 extends over 16 amino acids. Deletions cut 5 bases from V and 6 bases from J, with 20 bases between. CDR3 DNA sequence: TGTGCCAGCAGCCCAATCAGTGGGCCCGGCCTCAATGAGCAGTTCTTC. It codes for CASSPISGPGLNEQFF.

The rearrangement links TRBV6-6 to TRBJ2-7, with a tentative D call TRBD1 (7 bases). V shed 6 bases and J shed 6 bases, with 18 bases lying between them. Looked up from germline, CDR1 is MNHNY and CDR2 is SVGAGI (reference sequence). This CDR3 comprises 14 residues. The CDR3 coding sequence is TGTGCCAGCAGGGAGGGACAGCAATACGTCGAGCAGTACTTC. It yields the protein CASREGQQYVEQYF.

The chain recombines TRBV7-2 with TRBJ2-7; D uncertain. V was shortened by 5 bases and J by 0 bases, with 14 bases between the two germline ends. The germline gives CDR1 SGHTA, CDR2 FQGNSA. This CDR3 is 15 amino acids long. The CDR3 sequence is CASSATRPSSYEQYF. In nucleotides, the CDR3 is TGTGCCAGCAGCGCGACTCGTCCAAGCTCCTACGAGCAGTACTTC.

The J gene is TRBJ1-3, the V gene TRBV6-1; D unresolved. This CDR3 spans 13 amino acids. Germline V gene sequence: CDR1 MNHNS, CDR2 SASEGT. V lost 7 bases and J lost 2, with 9 bases in between. This CDR3 is CASMTDAGNTIYF. DNA for the CDR3: TGTGCCAGCATGACCGACGCTGGAAACACCATATATTTT.